The table lists the clone carrying this T cell receptor (beta chain) with a few counts. The antigen is undetermined. The V segment lost 4 bases and the J segment 8 bases; nucleotides outside the gene matches: 4. There are 15 residues in the CDR3. Germline V gene sequence: CDR1 MNHEY, CDR2 SMNVEV (reference sequence). The data stem from a study of cytomegalovirus exposure and HLA in healthy donors. Study-wide findings and caveats: CMV antigen specificity was confirmed in vitro for a few CMV-associated chains.

PCR used 60 Vbeta primers and 13 Jbeta primers. Profiled with immunoSEQ multiplex PCR; TCRdb holds only in-frame clones, not every one. This table has more than 95,000 clones, roughly a tenth appearing once. The specimen sequenced was PBMCs. The TCR comes from a woman between 18 and 30 years old in good health and CMV-seropositive. The chain combines TRBV27 with TRBJ2-3; 15 positions match TRBD2. Here the CDR3 DNA reads TGTGCCAGCAGTTCCCGGACTAGCGGGAGGGCTACGCAGTATTTT. Protein: CASSSRTSGRATQYF.